Shown below are 29 T cell receptor beta chains from a single sample sequenced in a study of post-analysis software for immune sequencing data. Points from the study as a whole: In patients, about 5 TRBV segments were more frequent than in controls, with TRBV5-6, TRBV5-1 and TRBV20-1 among them.

Incorporated into the TCR beta cDNA libraries were unique molecular identifiers, which served to reduce PCR and sequencing biases. TCRdb fed the PCR reads into MiXCR, producing one record per CDR3 protein. The data show 450,000 to 650,000 distinct CDR3 sequences, roughly two fifths seen once. Their specific antigens are unknown. The sample taken for sequencing was blood. These receptors all stem from a girl aged 10 to 17 with multiple sclerosis.

The chain recombines TRBV5-1 with TRBJ2-5; TRBD1 agrees at 8 bases. V dropped 3 bases and J dropped 0; count of bases not matched to a gene: 4. The CDR3 contains 15 residues. Looked up from germline, CDR1 is SGHRS and CDR2 is YFSETQ. The CDR3 region has the DNA TGCGCCAGCAGCTCGACAGGGGCCAACCAAGAGACCCAGTACTTC. Translating gives CASSSTGANQETQYF.

The chain carries TRBV7-3 and TRBJ2-1, with D hard to call. Trimming removed 9 bases from V and 10 bases from J, with 16 bases in between. The CDR3 runs 12 residues. CDR1 and CDR2 from the germline V gene are SGHTA and FQGTGA. CDR3 protein: CASSRSGSEQFF. CDR3 in DNA: TGTGCCAGTAGCCGATCCGGATCGGAGCAGTTCTTC.

V gene TRBV27 combines with J gene TRBJ2-3; D is uncertain. Germline lookup yields CDR1 MNHEY and CDR2 SMNVEV (reference sequence). The CDR3 has 17 residues. V lost 5 bases and J 2 bases, leaving 20 bases between the germline ends. The CDR3 region is CASSPIPEFAATDTQYF. CDR3 nucleotide sequence: TGTGCCAGCAGTCCTATCCCTGAGTTTGCGGCCACAGATACGCAGTATTTT.

The rearrangement joins TRBV12-3 or TRBV12-4 to TRBJ1-5; D is perhaps TRBD1 (5 bases). V was trimmed by 4 bases and J by 6 bases, leaving 16 bases between them. CDR3 length equals 15 residues. The CDR3 loop reads CASSSRGGISQPQHF. The CDR3 DNA sequence: TGTGCCAGCAGTTCAAGGGGAGGGATAAGTCAGCCCCAGCATTTT.

The sample holds one count of this clonotype. One junction end disagrees with the germline gene, perhaps due to a read error. The chain has TRBV12-3 or TRBV12-4 and TRBJ1-4; possibly TRBD1 for D (5 bases). This CDR3 has 15 residues. The CDR3 region has the DNA TGTGCCAGCAGTTGGGGACGGACAACTAATGAAAAACGGTTTTTT. This translates into CASSWGRTTNEKRFF.

The CDR3 nucleotides read TGTGCCAGCGACGAGCCGGGCAACAGGGGGGCCAACGTCCTGACTTTC. As protein: CASDEPGNRGANVLTF. J is TRBJ2-6 and V is TRBV7-2, with D possibly being TRBD1 (5 bases). The ends were cut back, 8 bases at V and 4 bases at J, with 18 bases in the middle. The CDR3 contains 16 residues. Per germline, CDR1 SGHTA and CDR2 FQGNSA.

The V and J genes are TRBV10-3 and TRBJ1-5, with TRBD1 matching over 7 bases. Germline trimming cut 0 bases from V and 11 bases from J; bases unmatched to any gene: 10. CDR1 is ENHRY and CDR2 is SYGVKD in the germline V gene. The CDR3 sequence is 15 residues long. CDR3 protein: CAISESGTETETQHF. The CDR3 region has the DNA TGTGCCATCAGTGAGTCAGGGACAGAAACAGAGACCCAGCATTTT.

This clonotype has more than one count but fewer than ten. This chain uses TRBV3-1 with TRBJ2-3; 7 bases are a match to TRBD2. The CDR3 extends over 18 amino acids. In germline, CDR1 is LGHDT, CDR2 YNNKEL (reference sequence). Trimming at V came to 3 bases and at J to 5 bases, leaving 17 bases not matched to a gene. CDR3: CASSHEIFMGGPQDTQYF. CDR3 bases: TGTGCCAGCAGCCATGAGATTTTTATGGGAGGGCCTCAAGATACGCAGTATTTT.

This clonotype was observed a single time. At one of its ends the junction is not consistent with the germline gene, which may arise from a read error. The chain joins TRBV5-1 to TRBJ2-5, with 7 nucleotides matching TRBD1. The CDR3 covers 12 residues. Germline V lookup: CDR1 SGHRS, CDR2 YFSETQ. DNA of the CDR3: TGCACCAGCAGCTTACAGGGGCAGACCCAGTACTTC. Encoded protein: CTSSLQGQTQYF.

CDR3 nucleotides: TGTGCCAGCAGCTTGGACAGGCGCGCTGAAGCTTTCTTT. Its protein is CASSLDRRAEAFF. This sequence joins TRBV7-2 and TRBJ1-1; 7 bases agree with TRBD1. V lost 3 bases, J lost 6 bases, and 4 bases stayed unmatched. The CDR3 has 13 amino acids. Germline V gene lookup returns CDR1 SGHTA and CDR2 FQGNSA.

This rearrangement joins TRBV12-3 or TRBV12-4 to TRBJ2-5; 10 bases fit TRBD2. The J call may not be correct, given that the DNA end is closer to TRBJ2-7. The CDR3 extends over 16 amino acids. CDR3 amino acids: CASSPGRTSGSYEQYF. In nucleotides, the CDR3 is TGTGCCAGCAGTCCAGGCAGGACTAGCGGCTCCTACGAGCAGTACTTC.

The J gene is TRBJ2-5, the V gene TRBV7-2; 10 bases line up with TRBD2. Looked up from germline, CDR1 is SGHTA and CDR2 is FQGNSA. The V and J ends lost 1 base and 11 bases, in that order; junction bases with no gene match: 7. This CDR3 has 14 residues. CDR3 in DNA: TGTGCCAGCAGCTTAGAGCGGGGGGGCTACAAGCAGTACTTC. It encodes CASSLERGGYKQYF.

This chain connects TRBV28 to TRBJ1-2; D is unresolved. This CDR3 contains 13 residues. Trimming left V 8 bases short and J 3 bases short, with 13 bases between. Germline CDR1 and CDR2: MDHEN and SYDVKM. CDR3 loop: CASFMGKDYGYTF. DNA of the CDR3: TGTGCCAGCTTTATGGGCAAGGACTATGGCTACACCTTC.

This rearrangement joins TRBV7-9 to TRBJ2-7; 11 nucleotides align to TRBD1. Germline V lookup: CDR1 SEHNR, CDR2 FQNEAQ (reference sequence). Germline trimming cut 7 bases from V and 5 bases from J; bases unmatched to any gene: 7. The CDR3 covers 14 residues. CDR3 region: CASIRGQGENEQYF. In DNA, the CDR3 is TGTGCCAGCATTAGGGGACAGGGGGAGAACGAGCAGTACTTC.

The chain employs TRBV6-2 or TRBV6-3 and TRBJ2-1, with 12 bases that match TRBD2. This CDR3 is built from 15 residues. With V trimmed by 5 bases and J by 8 bases, 7 bases remained unmatched. Germline CDR1 and CDR2: MNHEY and SVGEGT. The CDR3, as DNA: TGTGCCAGCAGTCGCGGACTAGCGGGGAACGATGAGCAGTTCTTC. It encodes CASSRGLAGNDEQFF.

The CDR3 sequence is CASSLVLGEPQHF. CDR3 nucleotide sequence: TGCGCCAGCAGCTTGGTGTTGGGGGAGCCCCAGCATTTT. The chain has TRBV5-1 and TRBJ1-5; weak D call: TRBD1 (5 bases). This CDR3 region has 13 residues. Germline V CDR1 and CDR2: SGHRS, YFSETQ. V lost 0 bases, J lost 8 bases, and 9 bases lay in between.

As regards this clonotype: A much larger clone lies a single base off, so this may be a read error. The chain is built from TRBV5-1 and TRBJ2-3; 7 bases map to TRBD2. Germline V lookup: CDR1 SGHRS, CDR2 YFSETQ. Trimming took 3 bases from V and 3 from J; bases not matched to a gene: 10. The CDR3 has 16 residues. The CDR3 nucleotides are TGCGCCAGCAGCTCGAACGTGGCGGGAGTTACAGATACGCAGTATTTT. This encodes CASSSNVAGVTDTQYF.

The rearrangement links TRBV3-1 to TRBJ2-5; D remains unclear. The V end was cut by 1 base, the J end by 2 bases, with 8 bases between. This CDR3 comprises 14 residues. Germline V lookup: CDR1 LGHDT, CDR2 YNNKEL (reference sequence). CDR3 amino acids: CASSQVLGQETQYF. The DNA of the CDR3 is TGTGCCAGCAGCCAAGTTCTAGGGCAAGAGACCCAGTACTTC.

The rearrangement joins TRBV12-3 or TRBV12-4 to TRBJ1-1; 7 bases are shared with TRBD1. The CDR3 sequence is 13 residues long. Trimming cost V 4 bases and J 6 bases; bases outside gene matches: 5. The CDR3 DNA reads as TGTGCCAGCAGTTCCCTAGGGGGCCCTGAAGCTTTCTTT. This gives the protein CASSSLGGPEAFF.

J is TRBJ2-3 and V is TRBV20-1; 9 bases fit TRBD2. CDR1 and CDR2 from the germline V gene are DFQATT and SNEGSKA (reference sequence). The ends lost 1 base at V and 2 bases at J; junction bases unmatched: 7. The length of the CDR3 is 16 residues. The CDR3 DNA is TGCAGTGCTAGAGCCGCTAGCGGGGTCAACACAGATACGCAGTATTTT. Amino acid sequence: CSARAASGVNTDTQYF.

The chain links TRBV7-2 to TRBJ1-4; D is unclear. The germline V and J ends were trimmed by 5 bases and 4 bases, with 14 bases remaining between them. This CDR3 spans 15 amino acids. Germline V lookup: CDR1 SGHTA, CDR2 FQGNSA. CDR3 region: CASSPRIGLNEKLFF. In DNA form, the CDR3 reads TGTGCCAGCAGCCCCCGTATCGGACTTAATGAAAAACTGTTTTTT.

In this sample, this clonotype turned up once. V is TRBV2 and J is TRBJ1-4, with D possibly matching TRBD1 (6 bases). The CDR3 covers 14 residues. Germline V gene lookup returns CDR1 SNHLY and CDR2 FYNNEI. V lost 9 bases to trimming and J lost 3 bases, with 14 bases between them. CDR3 nucleotide sequence: TGTGCCAGTCACAGGGTGACGGCTAATGAAAAACTGTTTTTT. Translated: CASHRVTANEKLFF.

The chain recombines TRBV6-5 with TRBJ2-3, with a possible D match to TRBD1 (5 bases). Germline V lookup: CDR1 MNHEY, CDR2 SVGAGI. With 0 bases removed from V and 2 bases from J, the gap between germline ends came to 15 bases. The CDR3 covers 17 residues. The CDR3 sequence is CASSYSRQTRHTDTQYF. The CDR3 coding sequence is TGTGCCAGCAGTTACTCTCGACAGACGAGGCACACAGATACGCAGTATTTT.

DNA for the CDR3: TGCAGTGCTAGAGTTTACGCAGGGGGCTCAGGGCAGCCCCAGCATTTT. As protein: CSARVYAGGSGQPQHF. The chain is built from TRBV20-1 and TRBJ1-5, with 8 bases aligning to TRBD1. CDR1 DFQATT and CDR2 SNEGSKA come from the germline V gene (reference sequence). Germline trimming cut 1 base from V and 7 bases from J; bases unmatched to any gene: 12. The CDR3 loop spans 16 amino acids.

V gene TRBV7-9 combines with J gene TRBJ1-2; 7 positions agree with TRBD1. Trimming removed 3 bases from V and 8 bases from J; junction bases left unmatched: 9. From germline, CDR1 is SEHNR and CDR2 FQNEAQ (reference sequence). The CDR3 is made up of 14 amino acids. DNA of the CDR3: TGTGCCAGCAGCTTCCCCAGAACAGGGGAAGGCTACACCTTC. Residues: CASSFPRTGEGYTF.

V is TRBV12-3 or TRBV12-4 and J is TRBJ2-1, with TRBD2 identical over 7 bases. Germline trimming cut 5 bases from V and 8 bases from J; bases unmatched to any gene: 9. The CDR3 is made up of 14 amino acids. The CDR3 bases are TGTGCCAGCAGTCCGAACGGGAGGCTCTATGAGCAGTTCTTC. Protein sequence: CASSPNGRLYEQFF.

This clonotype has a count of ten or more. J is TRBJ2-1 and V is TRBV10-3, with D possibly TRBD1 on 5 matching bases. This CDR3 has 12 residues. Germline V gene sequence: CDR1 ENHRY, CDR2 SYGVKD. V lost 3 bases, J lost 7 bases, and 7 bases lay in between. CDR3 residues: CAISEGDNEQFF. The CDR3 bases are TGTGCCATCAGTGAAGGGGATAATGAGCAGTTCTTC.

This clonotype has only a few counts. The V gene is TRBV5-1, the J gene TRBJ2-1; D may be TRBD2 (5 bases). In germline, CDR1 is SGHRS, CDR2 YFSETQ. Trimming stripped 4 bases from V and 7 bases from J, with 15 bases between. This CDR3 contains 14 residues. The CDR3 spells CASSPDGDLNEQFF. In DNA form, the CDR3 reads TGCGCCAGCAGCCCGGACGGGGATTTGAATGAGCAGTTCTTC.

The chain combines TRBV5-1 with TRBJ2-1; TRBD2 is a possible D gene (6 bases). The germline gives CDR1 SGHRS, CDR2 YFSETQ. This CDR3 region has 15 residues. V shed 6 bases and J shed 9 bases, with 22 bases lying between them. This CDR3 reads CASNWDGERRGEQFF. The CDR3 region has the DNA TGCGCCAGCAACTGGGACGGGGAGCGGAGGGGTGAGCAGTTCTTC.